The rows below give T cell receptor beta chains drawn from one sample of a study of cytomegalovirus exposure and HLA in healthy donors. Here immunoSEQ multiplex PCR was the method, and the copy in TCRdb shows in-frame clones only, minus some. The data hold under 350,000 clones, with 80% to 90% observed a single time. Input material: PBMCs. The receptors shown here come from a woman aged 18-29 years in good health and CMV-seronegative. The CDR3 runs from the conserved cysteine through the conserved F or W. The order of the fields is V gene, D gene, J gene, clone size, CDR3 DNA, CDR3 protein. A D gene is named only where the DNA matches it firmly. Size is stated for part of the rows, as once, few or many counts, or as a class when the clone is expanded.

V: TRBV19
D: .
J: TRBJ1-5
size: .
DNA: TGTGCCAGTAGTTCCGTCGGGGGGTATCAGCCCCAGCATTTT
CDR3: CASSSVGGYQPQHF

V: TRBV10-1
D: .
J: TRBJ1-1
size: .
DNA: TGCGCCAGCACCGTTACACCAAACACTGAAGCTTTCTTT
CDR3: CASTVTPNTEAFF

V: TRBV6-5
D: .
J: TRBJ1-5
size: .
DNA: TGTGCCAGCAGTGGCTCGGGACACAATCAGCCCCAGCATTTT
CDR3: CASSGSGHNQPQHF

V: TRBV29-1
D: TRBD1
J: TRBJ1-5
size: few
DNA: TGCAGCGTTGAGCAGGGGGCAAATCAGCCCCAGCATTTT
CDR3: CSVEQGANQPQHF

V: TRBV18
D: .
J: TRBJ1-2
size: .
DNA: TGTGCCAGCTCAGTGCCGGGACAAAACTATGGCTACACCTTC
CDR3: CASSVPGQNYGYTF

V: TRBV27
D: TRBD2
J: TRBJ2-1
size: .
DNA: TGTGCCAGCAGTCTCCGACTAGCGTTTAATGAGCAGTTCTTC
CDR3: CASSLRLAFNEQFF

V: TRBV19
D: TRBD1
J: TRBJ2-2
size: .
DNA: TGTGCCACCACCAACCCCGGGACAGTGAACACCGGGGAGCTGTTTTTT
CDR3: CATTNPGTVNTGELFF

V: TRBV7-2
D: .
J: TRBJ1-2
size: .
DNA: TGTGCCAGCAGCTTAGACTCCCTAGGCTACACCTTC
CDR3: CASSLDSLGYTF

V: TRBV13
D: .
J: TRBJ1-2
size: .
DNA: TGTGCCAGCAGCCCAGCGGGGGTTAATGGCTACACCTTC
CDR3: CASSPAGVNGYTF

V: TRBV9
D: .
J: TRBJ1-2
size: once
DNA: TGTGCCAGCAGCGTAGGCAGTTCGGGCTATGGCTACACCTTC
CDR3: CASSVGSSGYGYTF

V: TRBV29-1
D: .
J: TRBJ2-7
size: .
DNA: TGCAGCGTGTTAGTACGGGACTCGAGCTCCTACGAGCAGTACTTC
CDR3: CSVLVRDSSSYEQYF

V: TRBV18
D: TRBD2
J: TRBJ2-3
size: once
DNA: TGTGCCAGCTCGCTACGTGGGACTAGCGCCACAGATACGCAGTATTTT
CDR3: CASSLRGTSATDTQYF

V: TRBV12-5
D: .
J: TRBJ2-7
size: .
DNA: TGTGCTAGTGGTTCGCCCCAGACTAGGGCCTACGAGCAGTACTTC
CDR3: CASGSPQTRAYEQYF

V: TRBV2
D: TRBD1
J: TRBJ1-5
size: once
DNA: TGTGCCAGCAGGCCTAACAGGGGCCCCAGGGAGCCCCAGCATTTT
CDR3: CASRPNRGPREPQHF

V: TRBV7-8
D: .
J: TRBJ1-5
size: .
DNA: TGTGCCAGCAGCCCCGGGTCGCCCTTCAATCAGCCCCAGCATTTT
CDR3: CASSPGSPFNQPQHF

V: TRBV10-3
D: .
J: TRBJ1-2
size: .
DNA: TGTGCCATCAGTGAGTCGATGGGACGGGGGGACTATGGCTACACCTTC
CDR3: CAISESMGRGDYGYTF

V: TRBV30
D: TRBD1
J: TRBJ1-5
size: .
DNA: TGTGCCTCAGGGGGAAATAGCAATCAGCCCCAGCATTTT
CDR3: CASGGNSNQPQHF

V: TRBV11-3
D: .
J: TRBJ2-7
size: .
DNA: TGTGCCAGCAGCCGGGGTAACGAGCAGTACTTC
CDR3: CASSRGNEQYF

V: TRBV7-2
D: .
J: TRBJ1-5
size: .
DNA: TGTGCCAGCAGCGCGGATGAGAGTCAGCCCCAGCATTTT
CDR3: CASSADESQPQHF

V: TRBV6-5
D: .
J: TRBJ2-3
size: .
DNA: TGTGCCAGCAGTTACTTATCCGGGGCGCAGTATTTT
CDR3: CASSYLSGAQYF

V: TRBV5-6
D: TRBD1
J: TRBJ2-3
size: .
DNA: TGTGCCAGCAGCATCCGGGACAGGGGCTTTCCAGATACGCAGTATTTT
CDR3: CASSIRDRGFPDTQYF

V: TRBV28
D: .
J: TRBJ1-2
size: .
DNA: TGTGCCAGCAGGAGGAGGGACTATGGCTACACCTTC
CDR3: CASRRRDYGYTF

V: TRBV7-8
D: .
J: TRBJ1-5
size: .
DNA: TGTGCCAGCAGCTCCGACAGGAGGCAGCCCCAGCATTTT
CDR3: CASSSDRRQPQHF

V: TRBV7-9
D: TRBD1
J: TRBJ2-3
size: .
DNA: TGTGCCAGCAGCATGGGACAGGGTAGCACAGATACGCAGTATTTT
CDR3: CASSMGQGSTDTQYF

V: TRBV18
D: TRBD1
J: TRBJ2-7
size: .
DNA: TGTGCCAGCTCACCATTGGGACAGGGCGAGCAGTACTTC
CDR3: CASSPLGQGEQYF

V: TRBV7-2
D: .
J: TRBJ1-5
size: .
DNA: TGTGCCAGCAGCTCACGACAGAGCAATCAGCCCCAGCATTTT
CDR3: CASSSRQSNQPQHF

V: TRBV5-1
D: .
J: TRBJ1-2
size: once
DNA: TGCGCCAGCAGCCCGATGGGGCAGCCCCTCGCTAACTATGGCTACACCTTC
CDR3: CASSPMGQPLANYGYTF

V: TRBV7-6
D: TRBD1
J: TRBJ2-2
size: .
DNA: TGTGCCAGCAGCTTAGGGGCCCCGGGACAGGGCACCGGGGAGCTGTTTTTT
CDR3: CASSLGAPGQGTGELFF

V: TRBV7-2
D: .
J: TRBJ2-7
size: .
DNA: TGTGCCAGCAGCTTAGACTCCTCCTACGAGCAGTACTTC
CDR3: CASSLDSSYEQYF

V: TRBV7-6
D: TRBD1
J: TRBJ1-2
size: .
DNA: TGTGCCAGCAGCCCAGGGACAGAGTATGGCTACACCTTC
CDR3: CASSPGTEYGYTF

V: TRBV4-3
D: .
J: TRBJ2-7
size: .
DNA: TGCGCCAGCAGCCATAGCCAGACCTCGGGCGAGCAGTACTTC
CDR3: CASSHSQTSGEQYF

V: TRBV28
D: .
J: TRBJ2-7
size: .
DNA: TGTGCCAGCAGTTTATCGGCAGGGCGAGAGCAGTACTTC
CDR3: CASSLSAGREQYF

V: TRBV19
D: .
J: TRBJ1-1
size: .
DNA: TGTGCCAGTAGTATGATTTATGTGAGGCGGGCAACTGAAGCTTTCTTT
CDR3: CASSMIYVRRATEAFF

V: TRBV27
D: TRBD1
J: TRBJ1-2
size: .
DNA: TGTGCCAGCAGTTGGGACAGCCACTATGGCTACACCTTC
CDR3: CASSWDSHYGYTF

V: TRBV4-1
D: TRBD1
J: TRBJ1-2
size: once
DNA: TGCGCCAGCAGCCCCGGACCCCAGGGCAGGGGGAAGAATGGCTACACCTTC
CDR3: CASSPGPQGRGKNGYTF

V: TRBV11-2
D: TRBD2
J: TRBJ2-3
size: .
DNA: TGTGCCAGCAGCCTAGTTCCCCTTAGCGGGAGGGCCAGGGCAGATACGCAGTATTTT
CDR3: CASSLVPLSGRARADTQYF

V: TRBV30
D: .
J: TRBJ1-2
size: .
DNA: TGTGCCTGGAGAAGGGCAGGGGCTAACTATGGCTACACCTTC
CDR3: CAWRRAGANYGYTF

V: TRBV15
D: TRBD1
J: TRBJ1-5
size: .
DNA: TGTGCCACCAGCAACTCAGGGGGCGCGAATCAGCCCCAGCATTTT
CDR3: CATSNSGGANQPQHF

V: TRBV5-6
D: TRBD1
J: TRBJ1-5
size: few
DNA: TGTGCCAGCAGCTACAGGGGGCAGCCCCAGCATTTT
CDR3: CASSYRGQPQHF

V: TRBV29-1
D: .
J: TRBJ2-3
size: .
DNA: TGCAGCGTTGAAGTCGGCGCTAGCGGCACAGATACGCAGTATTTT
CDR3: CSVEVGASGTDTQYF

V: TRBV6-1
D: .
J: TRBJ1-1
size: .
DNA: TGTGCCAGCAGTGTTAGCCCCCAGCTCGGCACTGAAGCTTTCTTT
CDR3: CASSVSPQLGTEAFF

V: TRBV18
D: TRBD1
J: TRBJ1-6
size: few
DNA: TGTGCCAGCTCATCCGGACAGGGAGATAATTCACCCCTCCACTTT
CDR3: CASSSGQGDNSPLHF

V: TRBV6-1
D: .
J: TRBJ1-5
size: .
DNA: TGTGCCAGCAGTGAGTCGTGGGCTCAGCCCCAGCATTTT
CDR3: CASSESWAQPQHF

V: TRBV27
D: TRBD1
J: TRBJ2-7
size: .
DNA: TGTGCCAGCAGTTTATCGTACAGGGGGCGGTTCGAGCAGTACTTC
CDR3: CASSLSYRGRFEQYF

V: TRBV30
D: TRBD1
J: TRBJ1-2
size: .
DNA: TGTGCCTGGAGTGAAACAGGGGGCGGCTATGGCTACACCTTC
CDR3: CAWSETGGGYGYTF

V: TRBV5-6
D: TRBD1
J: TRBJ1-1
size: .
DNA: TGTGCCAGCAGCCCCGGACAGGGCATGAACACTGAAGCTTTCTTT
CDR3: CASSPGQGMNTEAFF

V: TRBV4-3
D: TRBD1
J: TRBJ2-1
size: .
DNA: TGCGCCAGCAGCCAAGAAGGTATAGGACAGGGGTACAATGAGCAGTTCTTC
CDR3: CASSQEGIGQGYNEQFF

V: TRBV29-1
D: .
J: TRBJ1-1
size: .
DNA: TGCAGCGTTGTTAGGGTCTCAGGGACTGTCGAAACTGAAGCTTTCTTT
CDR3: CSVVRVSGTVETEAFF

V: TRBV19
D: TRBD2
J: TRBJ2-7
size: few
DNA: TGTGCCAGTAGTGCGGGACTAGCGGTATACGAGCAGTACTTC
CDR3: CASSAGLAVYEQYF

V: TRBV29-1
D: TRBD1
J: TRBJ1-5
size: .
DNA: TGCAGCGTGCCCGGACAGGGGGGTCAGCCCCAGCATTTT
CDR3: CSVPGQGGQPQHF